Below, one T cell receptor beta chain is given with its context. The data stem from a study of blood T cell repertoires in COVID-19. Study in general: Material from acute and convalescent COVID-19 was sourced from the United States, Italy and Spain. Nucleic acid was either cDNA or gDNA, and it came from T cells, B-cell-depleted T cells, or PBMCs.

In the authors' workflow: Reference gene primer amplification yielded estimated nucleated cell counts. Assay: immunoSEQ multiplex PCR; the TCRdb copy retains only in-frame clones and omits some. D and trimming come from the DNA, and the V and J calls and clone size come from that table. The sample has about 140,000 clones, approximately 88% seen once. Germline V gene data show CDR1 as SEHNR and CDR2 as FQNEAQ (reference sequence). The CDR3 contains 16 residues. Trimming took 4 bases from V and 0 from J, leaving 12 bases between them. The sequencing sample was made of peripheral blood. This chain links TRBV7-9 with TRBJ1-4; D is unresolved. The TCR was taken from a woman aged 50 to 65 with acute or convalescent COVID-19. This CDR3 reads CASSYGLATTNEKLFF. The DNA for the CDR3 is TGTGCCAGCAGCTATGGTCTTGCTACAACTAATGAAAAACTGTTTTTT.